The clone carrying this T cell receptor (beta chain) was seen many times. The antigen remains undetermined. The entry originates in a study of early T cells in non-severe SARS-CoV-2 infection. On the study more broadly: The chains were unpaired, and the sequenced material was bulk RNA from unsorted whole blood. Study-level results: Comparison of clonotypes with VDJdb favored anti-spike CD8 responses while missing private and CD4 specificities.

The CDR3 has 14 residues. V dropped 3 bases and J dropped 1 base, with 8 bases sitting between them. CDR1 and CDR2 (germline): SEHNR, FQNEAQ (reference sequence). Each single cDNA molecule received a unique molecular identifier. TCRdb reprocessed the 5' RACE reads with MiXCR, giving one entry per CDR3 protein. The repertoire holds about 22,000 distinct CDR3 sequences, with roughly 3.6% as singletons. V usage is TRBV7-9 and J usage is TRBJ2-3; D is unclear. The receptor was derived from an adult who was a healthcare worker with PCR-confirmed SARS-CoV-2 infection or an uninfected control (not recorded which). Input material: whole blood. In DNA form, the CDR3 reads TGTGCCAGCAGCTTCGACACCCGCACAGATACGCAGTATTTT. As protein: CASSFDTRTDTQYF.